This T cell receptor (beta chain) comes out of a study of blood T cell repertoires in COVID-19. Study-wide background: Sample material is recorded as cDNA or gDNA derived from T cells, B-cell-depleted T cells, or PBMCs.

In the authors' methods: Quantification of nucleated cells was approximated via reference gene primer amplification. Generated by immunoSEQ multiplex PCR, the TCRdb table keeps only in-frame clones and is missing some. V and J calls and clone size are copied from that table; D and trimming were computed from the DNA. The data show about 120,000 clones, with around 78% seen just once and 2% to 2.5% held by the top ten. The count of this clone is one. Germline V gene sequence: CDR1 MNHEY, CDR2 SVGEGT. V was shortened by 5 bases and J by 5 bases, with 15 bases between the two germline ends. The CDR3 covers 14 residues.

The clonotype comes from a man under 40 with acute or convalescent COVID-19. Material: peripheral blood. The chain joins TRBV6-2 or TRBV6-3 to TRBJ2-5; maybe TRBD2 (6 bases). Here the CDR3 reads CASSISSDVETQYF. The DNA of the CDR3 is TGTGCCAGCAGTATATCTAGCGACGTGGAGACCCAGTACTTC.